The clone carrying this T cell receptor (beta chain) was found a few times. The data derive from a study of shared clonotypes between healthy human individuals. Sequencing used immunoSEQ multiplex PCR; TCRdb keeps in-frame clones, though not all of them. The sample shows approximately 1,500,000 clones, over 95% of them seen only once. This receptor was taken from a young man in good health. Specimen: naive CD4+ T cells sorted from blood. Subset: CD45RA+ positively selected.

The CDR3 protein is CASSESGHPEKFF. The CDR3 coding sequence is TGCGCCAGCAGTGAGTCTGGACACCCTGAAAAGTTCTTC. The chain joins TRBV10-1 to TRBJ2-1, with D tentatively TRBD1 (5 bases). This CDR3 has 13 amino acids. Germline CDR1 reads WNHNN; CDR2 reads SYGVQD (reference sequence). Deletions cut 0 bases from V and 14 bases from J, with 14 bases between.